Presented here are 29 T cell receptor beta chains from one specimen sequenced in a study of OX40 agonist ivuxolimab in advanced cancers. Assay: immunoSEQ multiplex PCR; the TCRdb copy retains only in-frame clones and omits some. The sample has just under 45,000 clones, 80% seen once; the top ten hold less than 5%. The sequenced sample was CD4+ or CD8+ T cells sorted from blood, obtained in a trial of the OX40 agonist ivuxolimab. The receptors were gathered from an adult with an advanced solid tumor such as melanoma, head and neck, liver or kidney cancer.

A single count supports this clone. This sequence joins TRBV9 and TRBJ2-7, with a weak D call TRBD2 (7 bases). Germline loops: CDR1 SGDLS, CDR2 YYNGEE. V was cut by 2 bases and J by 3 bases, with 15 bases left in between. The length of the CDR3 is 15 residues. CDR3 sequence: CASSVGGASGYEQYF. CDR3 DNA sequence: TGTGCCAGCAGCGTTGGGGGGGCTAGCGGCTACGAGCAGTACTTC.

V gene TRBV28 combines with J gene TRBJ2-1, with a tentative D call TRBD2 (5 bases). CDR1 and CDR2 from the germline V gene are MDHEN and SYDVKM. The CDR3 contains 12 residues. V was clipped by 2 bases and J by 9 bases, with 8 bases between them. The chain's CDR3 is CASSLEGAEQFF. For the CDR3, the DNA is TGTGCCAGCAGTTTAGAGGGTGCTGAGCAGTTCTTC. Drawing the rest from reference TRBV28 and TRBJ2-1, the complete variable domain is DVKVTQSSRYLVKRTGEKVFLECVQDMDHENMFWYRQDPGLGLRLIYFSYDVKMKEKGDIPEGYSVSREKKERFSLILESASTNQTSMYLCASSLEGAEQFFGPGTRLTVL.

J is TRBJ1-1 and V is TRBV27; no firm D call. Germline V gene lookup returns CDR1 MNHEY and CDR2 SMNVEV (reference sequence). V lost 7 bases and J lost 11, with 17 bases in between. CDR3 length: 12 residues. This CDR3 is CASKTETPAAFF. The CDR3 DNA reads TGTGCCAGCAAAACCGAGACGCCTGCGGCTTTCTTT.

The V call is TRBV7-2, the J call TRBJ1-1; perhaps TRBD1 as D (6 bases). The germline V gene has CDR1 SGHTA and CDR2 FQGNSA. The germline V and J ends were trimmed by 4 bases and 5 bases, with 14 bases remaining between them. The CDR3 extends over 14 amino acids. This CDR3 reads CASSSTRGPTEAFF. The CDR3 DNA reads as TGTGCCAGCAGCTCCACCCGGGGGCCTACTGAAGCTTTCTTT.

The V call is TRBV4-3, the J call TRBJ2-3, with TRBD2 as a possible D gene (5 bases). V was clipped by 3 bases and J by 1 base, with 17 bases between them. The CDR3 has 17 residues. Germline CDR1 reads LGHNA; CDR2 reads YSLEER. The CDR3 region is CASSHVRGAEGTDTQYF. CDR3 DNA: TGCGCCAGCAGCCATGTCCGAGGAGCGGAAGGCACAGATACGCAGTATTTT.

The CDR3 protein is CASSPPAGGQDTGELFF. DNA for the CDR3: TGTGCCAGCAGCCCCCCGGCGGGGGGGCAGGACACCGGGGAGCTGTTTTTT. The chain has TRBV11-3 and TRBJ2-2; TRBD2 matches at 9 bases. Germline-derived CDR1 and CDR2 are SGHNT and YENEEA. This CDR3 comprises 17 residues. V lost 5 bases and J lost 3; bases outside the gene matches: 10.

This clone was detected only once. J is TRBJ1-1 and V is TRBV30, with a tentative D call TRBD1 (6 bases). V was clipped by 5 bases and J by 4 bases, with 14 bases between them. Germline loops: CDR1 GTSNPN, CDR2 SVGIG (reference sequence). There are 13 residues in the CDR3. The chain's CDR3 is CAWDQGQGTEAFF. The CDR3 DNA reads as TGTGCCTGGGACCAGGGGCAAGGCACTGAAGCTTTCTTT. Variable domain in full (rest from reference TRBV30 and TRBJ1-1): SQTIHQWPATLVQPVGSPLSLECTVEGTSNPNLYWYRQAAGRGLQLLFYSVGIGQISSEVPQNLSASRPQDRQFILSSKKLLLSDSGFYLCAWDQGQGTEAFFGQGTRLTVV.

This clone was picked up one time. CDR3 protein: CASSQDWDSLAYNEQFF. DNA for the CDR3: TGCGCCAGCAGCCAAGATTGGGACTCCTTAGCTTACAATGAGCAGTTCTTC. This chain links TRBV4-1 with TRBJ2-1; D possibly corresponds to TRBD2 (6 bases). V lost 0 bases to trimming and J lost 4 bases, with 16 bases between them. The germline gives CDR1 MGHRA, CDR2 YSYEKL. The CDR3 spans 17 residues.

The V call is TRBV7-2, the J call TRBJ2-5; no reliable D call. The CDR3 spans 14 residues. Per the germline V gene, CDR1 is SGHTA and CDR2 is FQGNSA. Trimming removed 5 bases from V and 1 base from J, with 11 bases in between. CDR3 in amino acids: CASSPQSLQETQYF. Here the CDR3 DNA reads TGTGCCAGCAGCCCACAGAGTCTCCAAGAGACCCAGTACTTC.

The chain couples TRBV27 to TRBJ1-2; D is unclear. Between the trimmed V and J ends, which lost 4 bases and 3 bases, there was a span of 9 bases. The length of the CDR3 is 13 residues. Germline loops: CDR1 MNHEY, CDR2 SMNVEV (reference sequence). The CDR3 loop is CASSSTADYGYTF. CDR3 DNA sequence: TGTGCCAGCAGTTCGACGGCGGACTATGGCTACACCTTC.

The gene calls are TRBV18 and TRBJ2-1; 8 nucleotides line up with TRBD1. The CDR3 loop spans 17 amino acids. Germline-derived CDR1 and CDR2 are KGHSH and LQKENI. V was pared by 6 bases and J by 0 bases, with 10 bases of the junction left unmatched. The CDR3 region is CASSITGGGLSYNEQFF. As DNA, the CDR3 is TGTGCCAGCTCCATCACAGGGGGTGGACTCTCCTACAATGAGCAGTTCTTC. Supplemented by reference TRBV18 and TRBJ2-1, the full variable domain reads NAGVMQNPRHLVRRRGQEARLRCSPMKGHSHVYWYRQLPEEGLKFMVYLQKENIIDESGMPKERFSAEFPKEGPSILRIQQVVRGDSAAYFCASSITGGGLSYNEQFFGPGTRLTVL.

The rearrangement uses TRBV19 and TRBJ1-1, with TRBD1 matching over 10 bases. J gave up 0 bases and V 4 bases, and 5 bases lay outside the gene matches. CDR3 length equals 16 residues. Germline V gene data show CDR1 as LNHDA and CDR2 as SQIVND (reference sequence). CDR3 loop: CASSTRTGGLNTEAFF. In nucleotides, the CDR3 is TGTGCCAGTAGTACTCGGACAGGGGGACTGAACACTGAAGCTTTCTTT.

The V gene is TRBV11-3, the J gene TRBJ2-1, with TRBD2 matching 10 bases. The CDR3 contains 16 residues. CDR1 SGHNT and CDR2 YENEEA come from the germline V gene. Trimming at V came to 5 bases and at J to 6 bases, leaving 10 bases not matched to a gene. The CDR3 region has the DNA TGTGCCAGCAGCGCCCAACGTGGACTAGCGGCCAATGAGCAGTTCTTC. Its protein is CASSAQRGLAANEQFF.

The chain has TRBV27 and TRBJ2-1, with D unclear. The length of the CDR3 is 15 residues. Germline CDR1 reads MNHEY; CDR2 reads SMNVEV (reference sequence). V was pared by 7 bases and J by 5 bases, with 18 bases between. This chain's CDR3 is CASIPLGGSHNEQFF. DNA for the CDR3: TGTGCCAGCATCCCCCTGGGCGGTAGCCACAATGAGCAGTTCTTC.

V is TRBV7-2 and J is TRBJ2-7, with TRBD2 matching over 9 bases. CDR3 length: 16 amino acids. The V gene end was trimmed by 1 base and the J gene end by 4 bases; junction bases not matched to a gene: 8. CDR1 SGHTA and CDR2 FQGNSA come from the germline V gene. The CDR3 DNA reads as TGTGCCAGCAGCTTAGTGGAGAGCGGGGGGATATACGAGCAGTACTTC. Translating gives CASSLVESGGIYEQYF.

CDR3 protein: CASSYPGDYGYTF. The CDR3 coding sequence is TGTGCCAGCAGTTACCCCGGGGATTATGGCTACACCTTC. This chain connects TRBV6-6 to TRBJ1-2; no clear D gene. The germline CDR1 and CDR2 sequences are MNHNY and SVGAGI (reference sequence). Trimming removed 2 bases from V and 5 bases from J, with 9 bases in between. The CDR3 sequence is 13 residues long.

This clone turned up a few times. The chain combines TRBV5-4 with TRBJ1-1, with D possibly TRBD1 on 5 matching bases. Trimming took off 6 bases at V and 4 bases at J, with 13 bases between the two ends. This CDR3 has 13 amino acids. Germline V gene sequence: CDR1 SGHNT, CDR2 YYREEE (reference sequence). This CDR3 reads CASNPPGLTEAFF. The CDR3 nucleotides are TGTGCCAGCAACCCTCCGGGGCTCACTGAAGCTTTCTTT.

The V call is TRBV27, the J call TRBJ1-1; unclear D gene. V was pared by 6 bases and J by 3 bases, with 11 bases between. This CDR3 is built from 13 residues. Germline CDR1 is MNHEY and CDR2 is SMNVEV (reference sequence). In DNA form, the CDR3 reads TGTGCCAGCAGCCCCCGTCCCGACACTGAAGCTTTCTTT. It codes for CASSPRPDTEAFF.

V is TRBV18 and J is TRBJ1-2; unclear D gene. V was pared by 0 bases and J by 0 bases, with 2 bases between. The CDR3 extends over 13 amino acids. Germline V gene sequence: CDR1 KGHSH, CDR2 LQKENI. CDR3 residues: CASSPPSNYGYTF. The DNA for the CDR3 is TGTGCCAGCTCACCACCCTCTAACTATGGCTACACCTTC.

This rearrangement joins TRBV5-1 to TRBJ2-5; D may be TRBD2 (5 bases). Trimming left V 2 bases short and J 5 bases short, with 13 bases between. Germline CDR1 SGHRS, CDR2 YFSETQ. The CDR3 is 14 amino acids. The CDR3 DNA sequence: TGCGCCAGCAGCTTCCGTGTCGGGAAGGAGACCCAGTACTTC. This encodes CASSFRVGKETQYF.

CDR3: CASSPVPHQGPQYF. As DNA, the CDR3 is TGTGCCAGTAGTCCAGTCCCACACCAGGGTCCCCAGTACTTC. This chain uses TRBV19 with TRBJ2-5, with a tentative D call TRBD1 (5 bases). The length of the CDR3 is 14 residues. Germline V gives CDR1 LNHDA, CDR2 SQIVND (reference sequence). The V and J ends lost 5 bases and 9 bases respectively, with 19 bases between them.

DNA of the CDR3: TGCAGCGTTGAATCGGGTGGGACTAGTGGGTTCTTC. This gives the protein CSVESGGTSGFF. The chain recombines TRBV29-1 with TRBJ2-1, with TRBD2 matching over 8 bases. CDR3 length: 12 residues. The ends lost 2 bases at V and 15 bases at J; junction bases unmatched: 9. Looked up from germline, CDR1 is SQVTM and CDR2 is ANQGSEA.

The chain combines TRBV7-4 with TRBJ2-1; tentative D call: TRBD1 (5 bases). Looked up from germline, CDR1 is SGHVT and CDR2 is SQSDAQ. The ends were cut back, 6 bases at V and 7 bases at J, with 13 bases in the middle. The CDR3 totals 13 residues. The CDR3 DNA is TGTGCCAGCAGACAAGGAGCAGGGAATGAGCAGTTCTTC. Amino acids: CASRQGAGNEQFF.

This chain links TRBV7-2 with TRBJ2-3; TRBD2 matches at 8 bases. CDR1 is SGHTA and CDR2 is FQGNSA in the germline V gene. This CDR3 has 15 amino acids. Losses at the gene ends were 1 base for V and 6 bases for J; bases not matched to a gene: 6. The CDR3 coding sequence is TGTGCCAGCAGCTTAGGAGGAGCGGGGGCGGATACGCAGTATTTT. It codes for CASSLGGAGADTQYF. The variable domain in full, completed from reference TRBV7-2 and TRBJ2-3, reads GAGVSQSPSNKVTEKGKDVELRCDPISGHTALYWYRQSLGQGLEFLIYFQGNSAPDKSGLPSDRFSAERTGGSVSTLTIQRTQQEDSAVYLCASSLGGAGADTQYFGPGTRLTVL.

This clone was counted between two and nine times. V is TRBV9 and J is TRBJ2-2; D is perhaps TRBD2 (6 bases). The length of the CDR3 is 16 residues. The germline CDR1 and CDR2 sequences are SGDLS and YYNGEE. Trimming stripped 3 bases from V and 1 base from J, with 13 bases between. The CDR3 bases are TGTGCCAGCAGCGCCGCCGGGAGAATGAACACCGGGGAGCTGTTTTTT. Its protein product is CASSAAGRMNTGELFF.

The table lists this clone with a few counts. The chain is built from TRBV7-9 and TRBJ1-2; D is possibly TRBD1 (5 bases). There are 13 residues in the CDR3. Germline V gene lookup returns CDR1 SEHNR and CDR2 FQNEAQ (reference sequence). Trimming stripped 3 bases from V and 4 bases from J, with 9 bases between. CDR3 coding DNA: TGTGCCAGCAGCTTGCAGGGCTTCTATGGCTACACCTTC. It translates to CASSLQGFYGYTF.

The rearrangement uses TRBV7-2 and TRBJ2-3, with 12 bases identical to TRBD2. CDR3 length equals 16 residues. Germline V gene lookup returns CDR1 SGHTA and CDR2 FQGNSA. Unmatched junction bases numbered 5, after V lost 5 bases and J lost 2 bases. The CDR3 protein is CASSTRTSGATDTQYF. The CDR3 DNA follows: TGTGCCAGCAGCACGCGGACTAGCGGGGCCACAGATACGCAGTATTTT. The variable domain in full, with the rest retrieved from reference TRBV7-2 and TRBJ2-3, is GAGVSQSPSNKVTEKGKDVELRCDPISGHTALYWYRQSLGQGLEFLIYFQGNSAPDKSGLPSDRFSAERTGGSVSTLTIQRTQQEDSAVYLCASSTRTSGATDTQYFGPGTRLTVL.

This clone was seen more than once but under ten times. V usage is TRBV30 and J usage is TRBJ1-2, with D tentatively TRBD1 (6 bases). V lost 2 bases and J 5 bases, leaving 12 bases between the germline ends. The CDR3 length is 13 residues. Germline V gene data show CDR1 as GTSNPN and CDR2 as SVGIG (reference sequence). The CDR3 protein is CAWSLGGPYGYTF. The CDR3 coding sequence is TGTGCCTGGAGTTTAGGGGGGCCATATGGCTACACCTTC.

V gene TRBV5-4 combines with J gene TRBJ1-1; D gene uncertain. Trimming pared 1 base from V and 8 bases from J, leaving 3 bases between. CDR1 and CDR2 (germline): SGHNT, YYREEE (reference sequence). CDR3 size: 10 residues. The CDR3 DNA is TGTGCCAGCAGCTTGACCGAAGCTTTCTTT. Translation: CASSLTEAFF.